This paragraph reports one T cell receptor (beta chain). Its antigen is not known. This sample was included in a study of lymphopenia after photon versus proton radiotherapy. With V trimmed by 7 bases and J by 3 bases, 8 bases remained unmatched. This CDR3 is built from 14 residues. Germline V gene sequence: CDR1 SGHNT, CDR2 YENEEA. Whole-study findings and limits: Proton therapy kept repertoires fairly stable, unlike photons, which gained effector/memory cells. Larger post-nadir TCR diversity loss correlated inversely with survival in deceased patients.

TCRdb's copy holds only in-frame clones and misses some; the assay was immunoSEQ multiplex PCR. The repertoire holds about 83,000 clones, with around 83% as singletons. This receptor was obtained from a man between 60 and 70 years old with pancreatic cancer. This chain connects TRBV11-3 to TRBJ2-5, with 7 bases matching TRBD2. The sequencing used peripheral blood, collected from a patient treated with proton-based radiotherapy. In DNA, the CDR3 is TGTGCCAGCACCCTGGGAGGGAGCGAAGAGACCCAGTACTTC. This encodes CASTLGGSEETQYF.